Reported below is one TCR beta chain. Its target antigen remains unknown. No clone much larger than this one lies a single base away; base qualities are absent. This entry comes from a study of cytomegalovirus exposure and HLA in healthy donors (TCRdb year 2017). Some background on the complete study: In an earlier analysis of under 750 of the donors, about 260 Gb of sequence data and approximately 100 million unique TCR beta sequences from 150 million to 200 million T cells were reported. About 280 gigabases of sequencing data and 78 million or so unique TCR sequences were included in an early release covering about 600 HLA-typed donors. Of the 398 genotyped donors, roughly 85% fell in the genetic ancestry cluster associated with self-reported Caucasian donors. The study aimed to test whether cataloging public T cell receptors could reveal signatures of past pathogen exposure. The T cell repertoires of about 700 subjects were profiled by immunosequencing and related to cytomegalovirus serostatus. In addition to the first cohort of roughly 700 subjects, a separate validation cohort of approximately 130 different subjects was used. High-throughput TCR immunosequencing, statistical association of individual TCRs with disease status, and machine learning were combined to predict cytomegalovirus infection status. To study patterns of TCR occurrence, a later analysis re-analyzed previously published TCR beta repertoires from more than 550 donors and added high-resolution HLA genotyping. In the later analysis, no new phenotypic data were used to find candidate immune exposures; instead, reliance was placed on TCR beta sequences and their occurrence across donors. An earlier analysis of around 580 of the donors used high-throughput TCR beta sequencing to judge whether each TCR beta V gene segment behaved as functional or pseudogenic. Alongside the repertoire data, information on donor age, sex, ethnicity and CMV serostatus was compiled. A later genetic analysis took genome-wide SNP genotypes for about three fifths of the 666 donors and used that subset as a discovery cohort. All discovery cohort repertoires had been generated on a single sequencing platform. Class I and class II HLA loci were covered by the typing at four-digit resolution. The number of typed donors differed by locus: about 620-630 for A, B, C, DRB1 and DQB1; approximately 520 for DQA1; 606 for DPA1; and around 470 for DPB1. Roughly 5 DR-DQ haplotypes were handled as single units for association and clustering, since linkage in the cohort was strong. Among some 410 genotyped donors of the cohort, an average of roughly 230,000 unique TCR beta nucleotide sequences was sequenced per donor, of which about 19% were non-productive.

Reading from cysteine to phenylalanine, the CDR3 counts 15 amino acids. Kept here is only the CDR3 DNA, which spans 45 bases and is read in frame from base 1. According to the germline V gene (reference sequence), CDR1 reads SGHKS and CDR2 reads YYEKEE. Trimming accounts for 4 bases at V and 5 bases at J, while the number of junction bases matched to no gene is 8. Library preparation was by the immunoSEQ multiplex PCR assay. For the multiplex PCR, a mixture combining 60 forward primers for TCR Vbeta segments and 13 reverse primers for TCR Jbeta segments was used. The CDR3 region of rearranged TCR beta genes was amplified from genomic DNA with a multiplex PCR assay. The Illumina HiSeq System was used to sequence the amplified TCR beta libraries as 87-base-pair reads. Per the source publication's procedure: Across the roughly 700 repertoires, a later analysis counted 78 million or so unique TCR beta chains, some 11 million of which were shared by at least two donors. A nearest-neighbor algorithm error-corrected the raw reads and collapsed the reads into unique sequences, merging closely related sequences to remove PCR and sequencing errors. Alignment of CDR3 sequences to IMGT reference sequences was used to assign V, D and J gene segments. Each retained sequence needed at least a six-nucleotide match to both a V gene segment and a J gene segment. A rearrangement was called productive if the CDR3 had no stop codons and remained in frame with V and J, and every other rearrangement was called non-productive. Following IMGT convention, CDR3 was defined as the stretch from the second conserved V-encoded cysteine up to the conserved J-encoded phenylalanine. Sequences without an unambiguous match to a single V gene segment were excluded from the earlier analysis of approximately 600 of the donors. In an earlier analysis of 450 to 750 of the donors, a V segment was called functional when productive rearrangements were above 56.7%, and segregating when the standard deviation between donors exceeded 5%. A statistical classification framework was built for diagnosing cytomegalovirus status from the catalog of TCR beta chain sequences. In a later analysis, V and J genes were assigned by comparing TCR nucleotide sequences against IMGT/GENE-DB human TR gene sequences. In a later analysis, CDR3 sequences and most-parsimonious VDJ recombination scenarios were assigned using the TCRdist pipeline. In a later analysis, every TCR beta chain was defined by the combination of its CDR3 amino acid sequence and its V-gene family, and reads without a unique V-gene family were dropped. As a way to deal with suspected cross-contamination and a sequencing artifact, a later analysis dropped hundreds of nucleotide sequences that were highly shared and had low generation probability. In a later analysis, a clonal expansion index was calculated for each public chain from normalized within-repertoire ranks of inferred template counts. In a later analysis, generation probabilities were computed using a VDJ recombination model fitted to out-of-frame rearrangements, and the results were checked against IGoR. Hypergeometric tests were used in a later analysis to score TCR-TCR, TCR-HLA and TCR-CMV co-occurrence, with a repertoire-size bias correction applied to the TCR pairs. A later analysis estimated false discovery rates by permuting HLA or CMV assignments 20 times. In a later analysis, co-occurring TCRs were grouped with DBSCAN, and TCRdist sequence similarity was added when clustering was performed within HLA-allele-positive subsets. Repertoires with fewer than 30,000 or more than 120,000 public chains were left out of co-occurrence clustering, as were about five repertoires with anomalous nucleotide sharing. The table was pulled from immuneACCESS by TCRdb, which kept in-frame rearrangements only. Such tables lose some clones; where checked, under half of the loss comes from unresolved V genes, and the rest has no known cause. The V and J calls and the clone size are those of that table, but D and trimming were determined from the DNA. The sample includes 60,000 to 85,000 clones, with around 81% observed a single time. The top ten hold 1.5% to 2% of the sample.

Beyond this particular receptor, the publication reports: The earlier analysis of fewer than 750 of the donors excluded 15 to 20 rarely observed V segments, including chromosome 9 orphons, because counts were too low. Compared with equally common non-associated chains, HLA-associated TCR beta chains in a later analysis were more clonally expanded and had lower generation probabilities. Most TCR sequences were observed very rarely across donors, whereas some public TCRs were present in many individuals. Linkage disequilibrium might explain the correlated functional status among segregating V segments, but an unknown experimental factor could not be ruled out. The classifier was reported to diagnose cytomegalovirus status with high specificity and sensitivity in both the original cohort and the validation cohort. In a later analysis, several top co-occurrence clusters were reported to appear linked to parvovirus B19, influenza, CMV and Epstein-Barr virus. A further reported finding was that TCR beta sequences accurately predicted the HLA-A and HLA-B alleles for most subjects in the first cohort. In an earlier analysis of some 500 of the donors, most TCR beta V segments were observed in productive rearrangements about 87% or about 30% of the time, broadly matching IMGT annotations. In a later genetic analysis, a missense DCLRE1C variant was associated with V-gene and J-gene trimming of TCR beta chains, and the association was replicated in an independent cohort. According to the authors, the approach could potentially be generalized to other disease states and immunological phenotypes. Immune exposure information for the cohort was limited to CMV serostatus. A cluster of highly shared sequence variants was judged likely to represent a technical artifact of the sequencing pipeline. When HLA alleles, especially DR and DQ, strongly co-occurred, attributing TCR associations to individual alleles was difficult. Because the 87-base-pair reads could not distinguish some IMGT-functional V segments, including TRBV6-2 and TRBV6-3, those segments were excluded. A later analysis found that TCR association rates varied across HLA loci, with DRB1 alleles showing the most associated TCRs and HLA-C alleles the fewest. According to a later genetic analysis, donors in an Asian-associated ancestry cluster had fewer N-insertions in productive TCRs than the roughly 700-donor mean. Most CMV-associated TCR beta chains appeared to be HLA-restricted in a later analysis, and the HLA associations seemed to be driven largely by CMV exposure. In vitro tests confirmed that three of the cytomegalovirus-associated TCR beta chains recognize cytomegalovirus antigens. Because HLA typing was missing for some donors at each locus, association tests included only the typed subset. Sequencing depth was assumed to be roughly uniform across donors in the presence/absence analyses, though that assumption may not hold. A total of fewer than 200 TCR beta chains were listed by the study as associated with cytomegalovirus. Only TCR beta chains were sequenced in this cohort, and the absence of alpha or paired-chain data limited detectable features. In a later analysis, 15,000 to 20,000 TCR beta sequences were associated with specific HLA alleles at a false discovery rate of 0.05.

The cohort consisted of some 730 healthy bone marrow donors. At the time of sampling, every cohort member was nominally healthy, though immune exposures that went unrecorded were likely present. The donor tested CMV seronegative, placing the donor among the 350 or so seronegative members of the cohort. A peripheral blood sample was collected from each donor, and TCR beta sequencing was performed on peripheral blood mononuclear cells. The Qiagen DNeasy Blood Extraction Kit was used to extract genomic DNA from the blood cell samples. Input material: PBMCs. This clonotype was obtained from a man between 35 and 55 years old in good health and CMV-seronegative. The rearranged chain carries TRBV5-5 and TRBJ2-7, with 11 bases aligning to TRBD2. The CDR3 protein is CASSPIAGGPHEQYF. The DNA sequence follows: TGTGCCAGCAGCCCAATAGCGGGAGGGCCCCACGAGCAGTACTTC.